A selection of T cell receptor beta chains follows, all from one sample in a study of blood T cell repertoires in COVID-19. Method: immunoSEQ multiplex PCR; TCRdb's copy keeps in-frame clones and lacks some. The sample contains some 120,000 clones, roughly 90% of which appear only once. Material for sequencing was peripheral blood. The receptor set was obtained from a man aged 50 to 59 with COVID-19, enrolled during active disease. Each CDR3 is given with its conserved first and last residue. Fields, in order: V gene, D gene, J gene, clone size, CDR3 protein, CDR3 DNA. A D gene is named only where the DNA matches it firmly. Rows give clone size only sometimes, using once, few, many, or a class for an expanded clone.

v_call: TRBV19
d_call: TRBD1
j_call: TRBJ1-2
clone_size: NA
cdr3_aa: CASSIRTGQDSNYGYTF
cdr3_nt: TGTGCCAGTAGTATCCGAACTGGACAGGACTCTAACTATGGCTACACCTTC

v_call: TRBV7-9
d_call: TRBD1
j_call: TRBJ2-5
clone_size: NA
cdr3_aa: CASSSAGTGKETQYF
cdr3_nt: TGTGCCAGCAGCTCCGCCGGGACAGGGAAAGAGACCCAGTACTTC

v_call: TRBV7-6
d_call: TRBD1
j_call: TRBJ1-3
clone_size: NA
cdr3_aa: CASSAQGAAGNTIYF
cdr3_nt: TGTGCCAGCAGCGCCCAGGGGGCGGCTGGAAACACCATATATTTT

v_call: TRBV18
d_call: TRBD1
j_call: TRBJ2-1
clone_size: NA
cdr3_aa: CASSPDRVNEQFF
cdr3_nt: TGTGCCAGCTCACCTGACAGGGTCAATGAGCAGTTCTTC

v_call: TRBV15
d_call: TRBD2
j_call: TRBJ2-4
clone_size: NA
cdr3_aa: CATSNPGREVANIQYF
cdr3_nt: TGTGCCACCAGCAATCCCGGGCGGGAGGTGGCAAACATTCAGTACTTC

v_call: TRBV21-1
d_call: NA
j_call: TRBJ1-1
clone_size: NA
cdr3_aa: CASSKGTGRTSEAFF
cdr3_nt: TGTGCCAGCAGCAAGGGGACAGGGCGGACCTCTGAAGCTTTCTTT

v_call: TRBV5-6
d_call: TRBD2
j_call: TRBJ2-5
clone_size: NA
cdr3_aa: CASSLLAGGRQETQYF
cdr3_nt: TGTGCCAGCAGCCTTCTAGCGGGAGGCCGCCAAGAGACCCAGTACTTC

v_call: TRBV7-3
d_call: TRBD2
j_call: TRBJ2-5
clone_size: NA
cdr3_aa: CASSPTGAVAGVLETQYF
cdr3_nt: TGTGCCAGCAGCCCAACCGGGGCGGTAGCGGGAGTTCTAGAGACCCAGTACTTC

v_call: TRBV10-2
d_call: TRBD1
j_call: TRBJ2-5
clone_size: NA
cdr3_aa: CASSELGRTGETQYF
cdr3_nt: TGCGCCAGCAGTGAGCTGGGAAGGACAGGAGAGACCCAGTACTTC

v_call: TRBV3-1/TRBV3-2
d_call: NA
j_call: TRBJ2-3
clone_size: NA
cdr3_aa: CASSQVRGDTQYF
cdr3_nt: TGTGCCAGCAGCCAAGTCCGAGGCGATACGCAGTATTTT

v_call: TRBV19
d_call: TRBD1
j_call: TRBJ1-5
clone_size: NA
cdr3_aa: CAIGTGVDQPQHF
cdr3_nt: TGTGCCATTGGGACAGGGGTGGACCAGCCCCAGCATTTT

v_call: TRBV21-1
d_call: NA
j_call: TRBJ1-3
clone_size: NA
cdr3_aa: CASYRDSSRF
cdr3_nt: TGTGCCAGCTACAGGGACAGCTCGAGATTT

v_call: TRBV6-5
d_call: NA
j_call: TRBJ2-2
clone_size: NA
cdr3_aa: CAGAKGPNTGELFF
cdr3_nt: TGTGCCGGGGCCAAAGGGCCGAACACCGGGGAGCTGTTTTTT

v_call: TRBV15
d_call: NA
j_call: TRBJ2-7
clone_size: NA
cdr3_aa: CATSRDTGSEQYF
cdr3_nt: TGTGCCACCAGCAGAGATACAGGGTCGGAGCAGTACTTC

v_call: TRBV4-1
d_call: NA
j_call: TRBJ1-2
clone_size: NA
cdr3_aa: CASSQEGHAYGYTF
cdr3_nt: TGCGCCAGCAGCCAAGAAGGACATGCTTATGGCTACACCTTC

v_call: TRBV7-9
d_call: NA
j_call: TRBJ2-7
clone_size: few
cdr3_aa: CASSLERGYRYF
cdr3_nt: TGTGCCAGCAGCTTAGAACGGGGATATCGGTACTTC

v_call: TRBV7-3
d_call: NA
j_call: TRBJ2-1
clone_size: NA
cdr3_aa: CASSQGSGDYNEQFF
cdr3_nt: TGTGCCAGCAGCCAAGGTAGCGGAGACTACAATGAGCAGTTCTTC

v_call: TRBV30
d_call: TRBD2
j_call: TRBJ2-1
clone_size: few
cdr3_aa: CAWMRRTSGRDEQFF
cdr3_nt: TGTGCCTGGATGCGAAGGACTAGCGGGAGGGATGAGCAGTTCTTC

v_call: TRBV6-5
d_call: NA
j_call: TRBJ2-6
clone_size: NA
cdr3_aa: CASNTGTGANVLTF
cdr3_nt: TGTGCCAGTAACACAGGGACTGGGGCCAACGTCCTGACTTTC

v_call: TRBV5-4
d_call: TRBD1
j_call: TRBJ1-5
clone_size: NA
cdr3_aa: CASSQDRSNQPQHF
cdr3_nt: TGTGCCAGCAGCCAGGACAGGAGCAATCAGCCCCAGCATTTT